This T cell receptor (beta chain) was retrieved from a study of technical replicates of blood from several donors. The V gene's germline CDR1 is MNHEY and CDR2 SVGAGI. The CDR3 extends over 11 amino acids. V was shortened by 5 bases and J by 5 bases, with 6 bases between the two germline ends. This table comes from immunoSEQ multiplex PCR, and its TCRdb copy is limited to in-frame clones, with some not included. There are about 18,000 clones in the sample; approximately 83% occur only once, and roughly 9.1% lies in the top ten. This receptor was identified in a human donor in good health. Some clones in this sample may be carry-over from other donors' samples. The sequencing sample was made of PBMCs. The J gene is TRBJ1-2, the V gene TRBV6-5; unclear D gene. The CDR3 reads CASSPLYGYTF. The CDR3 bases are TGTGCCAGCAGTCCCTTATATGGCTACACCTTC.